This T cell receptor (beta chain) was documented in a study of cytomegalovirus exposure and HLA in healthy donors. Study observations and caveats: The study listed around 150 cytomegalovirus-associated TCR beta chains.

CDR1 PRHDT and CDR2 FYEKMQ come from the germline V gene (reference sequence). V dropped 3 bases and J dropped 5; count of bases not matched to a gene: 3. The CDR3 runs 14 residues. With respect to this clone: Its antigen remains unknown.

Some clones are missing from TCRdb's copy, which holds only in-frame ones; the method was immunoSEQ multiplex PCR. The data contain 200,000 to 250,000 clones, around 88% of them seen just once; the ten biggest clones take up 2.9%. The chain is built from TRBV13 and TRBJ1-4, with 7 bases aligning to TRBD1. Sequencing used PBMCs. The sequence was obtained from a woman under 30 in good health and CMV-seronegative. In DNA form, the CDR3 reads TGTGCCAGCAGCTTCACACAGGGGAATGAAAAACTGTTTTTT. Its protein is CASSFTQGNEKLFF.